What follows are 22 T cell receptor beta chains derived from one specimen sequenced in a study of shared clonotypes between healthy human individuals. Sequencing was performed with immunoSEQ multiplex PCR; in TCRdb, only in-frame clones are kept and a portion is missing. The table lists 1,400,000 or so clones, around 98.5% of them singletons. The sample comprised naive CD4+ T cells sorted from blood. As to subset: CD45RA+ positively selected. These receptor sequences come from a man aged 25 to 40 in good health.

This rearrangement joins TRBV5-1 to TRBJ1-4, with 7 bases identical to TRBD1. The V gene end was trimmed by 4 bases and the J gene end by 8 bases; junction bases not matched to a gene: 11. This CDR3 contains 15 residues. Germline CDR1 and CDR2: SGHRS and YFSETQ. The CDR3 loop is CASSQGQPRKEKLFF. The CDR3 nucleotides read TGCGCCAGCAGCCAGGGACAGCCTAGGAAGGAAAAACTGTTTTTT.

J is TRBJ2-3 and V is TRBV4-1; TRBD1 aligns across 8 bases. The CDR3 runs to 16 residues. Germline V CDR1 and CDR2: MGHRA, YSYEKL. V gave up 5 bases and J gave up 2 bases; unmatched junction bases: 9. The CDR3 here is CASSSTDRATTDTQYF. For the CDR3, the DNA is TGCGCCAGCAGCTCAACGGACAGGGCCACCACAGATACGCAGTATTTT.

The chain combines TRBV28 with TRBJ2-3; D unresolved. V was trimmed by 2 bases and J by 11 bases, leaving 11 bases between them. CDR1 MDHEN and CDR2 SYDVKM come from the germline V gene. The CDR3 has 12 amino acids. The CDR3 protein is CASSLSALKQYF. The CDR3 DNA sequence: TGTGCCAGCAGTTTAAGTGCTCTGAAGCAGTATTTT.

The chain uses TRBV7-9 and TRBJ2-3; D might be TRBD1 (6 bases). V lost 4 bases and J lost 2, with 10 bases in between. The CDR3 is 14 residues long. The germline gives CDR1 SEHNR, CDR2 FQNEAQ (reference sequence). CDR3 amino acids: CASSYTGLTDTQYF. The CDR3 nucleotides are TGTGCCAGCAGCTATACAGGGCTCACAGATACGCAGTATTTT.

V gene TRBV11-2 combines with J gene TRBJ2-7; 9 bases match TRBD1. V was clipped by 4 bases and J by 4 bases; unmatched bases: 11. This CDR3 is built from 16 residues. Germline V lookup: CDR1 SGHAT, CDR2 FQNNGV. The CDR3 DNA sequence: TGTGCCAGCAGCTCCCCATCCGGGACAGGGCTGTACGAGCAGTACTTC. This codes for CASSSPSGTGLYEQYF. Together with reference TRBV11-2 and TRBJ2-7, the CDR3 gives the full variable domain: EAGVAQSPRYKIIEKRQSVAFWCNPISGHATLYWYQQILGQGPKLLIQFQNNGVVDDSQLPKDRFSAERLKGVDSTLKIQPAKLEDSAVYLCASSSPSGTGLYEQYFGPGTRLTVT.

The rearrangement uses TRBV6-6 and TRBJ2-7, with TRBD2 matching over 8 bases. The V gene's germline CDR1 is MNHNY and CDR2 SVGAGI (reference sequence). After removal of 6 bases from V and 4 bases from J, the junction contained 8 bases not matched to a gene. The CDR3 consists of 14 residues. The CDR3 region has the DNA TGTGCCAGCAGCCCCCCGGGAGGGGGATACGAGCAGTACTTC. Protein product: CASSPPGGGYEQYF.

Points on this clone: At one end the junction does not follow the germline gene, possibly because of a read error. Within the sample, other DNA sequences also encode this same CDR3. The rearrangement uses TRBV18 and TRBJ2-3; 7 bases are a match to TRBD2. CDR3 length equals 14 residues. The germline V gene has CDR1 KGHSH and CDR2 LQKENI. The CDR3 DNA sequence: TGTGCCAGCTCACCTCGCGGGAGCACCGATACGCAGTATTTT. This encodes CASSPRGSTDTQYF.

This chain joins TRBV19 and TRBJ2-7, with TRBD1 identical over 10 bases. V lost 3 bases and J lost 6; bases outside the gene matches: 8. There are 15 residues in the CDR3. Germline-derived CDR1 and CDR2 are LNHDA and SQIVND (reference sequence). The CDR3 here is CASSIRQGASGEQYF. The CDR3 nucleotides are TGTGCCAGTAGTATTCGACAGGGGGCGAGTGGCGAGCAGTACTTC.

Of note for this clone: Additional DNA sequences in this sample encode the identical CDR3. This chain uses TRBV9 with TRBJ1-1, with D possibly being TRBD1 (5 bases). Germline V gives CDR1 SGDLS, CDR2 YYNGEE. V dropped 2 bases and J dropped 1 base, with 9 bases sitting between them. The CDR3 length is 14 residues. The CDR3 sequence: CASSVAGKNTEAFF. The CDR3 bases are TGTGCCAGCAGCGTGGCAGGGAAGAACACTGAAGCTTTCTTT.

The chain combines TRBV19 with TRBJ1-4; D is possibly TRBD1 (6 bases). CDR3 length: 14 residues. Germline lookup yields CDR1 LNHDA and CDR2 SQIVND (reference sequence). Trimming cost V 3 bases and J 7 bases, with 12 bases left between them. The DNA of the CDR3 is TGTGCCAGTAGTATTTTAGGGGGTGGTGAAAAACTGTTTTTT. Translation: CASSILGGGEKLFF.

The chain employs TRBV4-1 and TRBJ1-3; no firm D call. CDR1 is MGHRA and CDR2 is YSYEKL in the germline V gene. CDR3 length: 15 residues. Trimming stripped 6 bases from V and 3 bases from J, with 15 bases between. The CDR3 is CASSLSDTDGNTIYF. The DNA of the CDR3 is TGCGCCAGCAGTCTTTCAGATACAGATGGAAACACCATATATTTT.

The V call is TRBV11-2, the J call TRBJ1-2; D remains unclear. Germline lookup yields CDR1 SGHAT and CDR2 FQNNGV. Between the trimmed V and J ends, which lost 2 bases and 0 bases, there was a span of 22 bases. The CDR3 has 19 residues. DNA of the CDR3: TGTGCCAGCAGCTTATTCCTATTCGCTGGGAATGAAGCTAACTATGGCTACACCTTC. The encoded protein is CASSLFLFAGNEANYGYTF.

The chain employs TRBV5-1 and TRBJ1-1, with D perhaps matching TRBD1 (5 bases). Germline V CDR1 and CDR2: SGHRS, YFSETQ. V was clipped by 4 bases and J by 11 bases, with 21 bases between them. This CDR3 contains 14 residues. The CDR3: CASSRELGARGAFF. Here the CDR3 DNA reads TGCGCCAGCAGCAGAGAATTGGGAGCCCGGGGCGCTTTCTTT. Using reference TRBV5-1 and TRBJ1-1 for the parts outside the CDR3, the full variable domain is KAGVTQTPRYLIKTRGQQVTLSCSPISGHRSVSWYQQTPGQGLQFLFEYFSETQRNKGNFPGRFSGRQFSNSRSEMNVSTLELGDSALYLCASSRELGARGAFFGQGTRLTVV.

On this clone itself: This sample also contains other DNA sequences that code for the same CDR3. The V and J genes are TRBV5-1 and TRBJ2-3; possibly TRBD1 or TRBD2 for D (5 bases each). CDR1 is SGHRS and CDR2 is YFSETQ in the germline V gene. V was clipped by 5 bases and J by 0 bases, with 10 bases between them. The CDR3 spans 14 residues. The CDR3 loop is CASRVGPSTDTQYF. CDR3 sequence (DNA): TGCGCCAGCAGAGTGGGACCAAGCACAGATACGCAGTATTTT.

The V gene is TRBV2, the J gene TRBJ1-1; D gene unclear. Germline lookup yields CDR1 SNHLY and CDR2 FYNNEI. This CDR3 is built from 13 residues. V lost 8 bases and J lost 5, with 15 bases in between. For the CDR3, the DNA is TGTGCCAGCCGATCGTCTTCGGGGACTGAAGCTTTCTTT. Its protein is CASRSSSGTEAFF.

V and J are TRBV29-1 and TRBJ2-7, with 8 bases matching TRBD2. The length of the CDR3 is 13 residues. J was trimmed by 4 bases and V by 4 bases; bases with no gene match: 6. CDR1 SQVTM and CDR2 ANQGSEA come from the germline V gene. CDR3 DNA sequence: TGCAGCGTTGGACGGGGGGGGCAGTACGAGCAGTACTTC. This translates into CSVGRGGQYEQYF.

V is TRBV11-2 and J is TRBJ2-7; D is possibly TRBD1 (6 bases). The V gene's germline CDR1 is SGHAT and CDR2 FQNNGV. V lost 5 bases to trimming and J lost 4 bases, with 15 bases between them. The CDR3 length is 14 residues. CDR3 sequence (DNA): TGTGCCAGCAGCCGCCGGGACATCGAATACGAGCAGTACTTC. It specifies CASSRRDIEYEQYF.

The gene calls are TRBV6-5 and TRBJ2-7; 8 nucleotides match TRBD2. Germline V gene lookup returns CDR1 MNHEY and CDR2 SVGAGI. This CDR3 has 15 residues. Trimming cost V 0 bases and J 3 bases; bases outside gene matches: 4. CDR3 sequence: CASSYSLLADYEQYF. As DNA, the CDR3 is TGTGCCAGCAGTTACTCGTTACTAGCGGACTACGAGCAGTACTTC.

V is TRBV28 and J is TRBJ1-2; 9 bases agree with TRBD1. This CDR3 is built from 14 residues. CDR1 is MDHEN and CDR2 is SYDVKM in the germline V gene. After removal of 6 bases from V and 4 bases from J, the junction contained 6 bases not matched to a gene. The CDR3 here is CASSGDRALYGYTF. The CDR3 coding sequence is TGTGCCAGCAGCGGGGACAGGGCCCTCTATGGCTACACCTTC.

The chain carries TRBV10-3 and TRBJ2-1; D is possibly TRBD2 (6 bases). Trimming took off 2 bases at V and 4 bases at J, with 12 bases between the two ends. The CDR3 covers 15 residues. Germline CDR1 reads ENHRY; CDR2 reads SYGVKD. The CDR3 here is CAISEGREAYNEQFF. As DNA, the CDR3 is TGTGCCATCAGTGAGGGTAGGGAGGCGTACAATGAGCAGTTCTTC.

The V call is TRBV27, the J call TRBJ1-2; a weak D match, TRBD1 (6 bases). Deletions cut 5 bases from V and 4 bases from J, with 17 bases between. The CDR3 has 15 residues. CDR1 and CDR2 from the germline V gene are MNHEY and SMNVEV (reference sequence). In nucleotides, the CDR3 is TGTGCCAGCAGTCTAAGGGGAAGAGGGGGCTATGGCTACACCTTC. Translation gives CASSLRGRGGYGYTF.

The chain employs TRBV11-2 and TRBJ1-2; D might be TRBD1 (6 bases). Germline assignment: CDR1 SGHAT and CDR2 FQNNGV. The CDR3 length is 14 residues. V was pared by 0 bases and J by 8 bases, with 13 bases between. CDR3 amino acids: CASSLDRRGFGYTF. The CDR3 DNA is TGTGCCAGCAGCTTAGATCGGAGGGGGTTCGGCTACACCTTC.